The rows below give T cell receptor beta chains drawn from one sample of a study of monozygotic twins with inflammatory bowel disease. TCRdb re-analyzed the 5' RACE reads; it lists each CDR3 protein once, without DNA. Here the sample table reports over 200,000 distinct CDR3 sequences. The sample consisted of blood. These receptors all come from a human donor with ulcerative colitis or Crohn's disease, or a healthy co-twin of an affected twin (not recorded which). Each CDR3 is given with its conserved first and last residue. Fields, in order: V gene, J gene, CDR3 protein.

v_call: TRBV13
j_call: TRBJ2-2
cdr3_aa: CASSSRGLITGELFF

v_call: TRBV5-1
j_call: TRBJ1-3
cdr3_aa: CASSSSTGGVRNTIYF

v_call: TRBV5-1
j_call: TRBJ2-7
cdr3_aa: CASHKSPSYEQYF

v_call: TRBV5-5
j_call: TRBJ1-6
cdr3_aa: CASSWERTYNSPLHF

v_call: TRBV4-1
j_call: TRBJ2-7
cdr3_aa: CASSRTGSGSSYEQYF

v_call: TRBV2
j_call: TRBJ2-7
cdr3_aa: CASIGRQGVEQYF

v_call: TRBV5-1
j_call: TRBJ1-2
cdr3_aa: CASSLGVDGYTF

v_call: TRBV7-9
j_call: TRBJ2-7
cdr3_aa: CASSFDRAGEQYF

v_call: TRBV20-1
j_call: TRBJ2-1
cdr3_aa: CSARWRGAYNEQFF

v_call: TRBV23-1
j_call: TRBJ2-1
cdr3_aa: CASIAEGGLPEQFF

v_call: TRBV6-5
j_call: TRBJ1-2
cdr3_aa: CASSYAGTEYGYTF

v_call: TRBV6-2/TRBV6-3
j_call: TRBJ2-3
cdr3_aa: CASSYAARDTQYF

v_call: TRBV10-3
j_call: TRBJ2-5
cdr3_aa: CAISFDRGGRQETQYF

v_call: TRBV11-2
j_call: TRBJ2-3
cdr3_aa: CASSLERSRDTQYF

v_call: TRBV7-6
j_call: TRBJ2-3
cdr3_aa: CASSTRGLPPDTQYF